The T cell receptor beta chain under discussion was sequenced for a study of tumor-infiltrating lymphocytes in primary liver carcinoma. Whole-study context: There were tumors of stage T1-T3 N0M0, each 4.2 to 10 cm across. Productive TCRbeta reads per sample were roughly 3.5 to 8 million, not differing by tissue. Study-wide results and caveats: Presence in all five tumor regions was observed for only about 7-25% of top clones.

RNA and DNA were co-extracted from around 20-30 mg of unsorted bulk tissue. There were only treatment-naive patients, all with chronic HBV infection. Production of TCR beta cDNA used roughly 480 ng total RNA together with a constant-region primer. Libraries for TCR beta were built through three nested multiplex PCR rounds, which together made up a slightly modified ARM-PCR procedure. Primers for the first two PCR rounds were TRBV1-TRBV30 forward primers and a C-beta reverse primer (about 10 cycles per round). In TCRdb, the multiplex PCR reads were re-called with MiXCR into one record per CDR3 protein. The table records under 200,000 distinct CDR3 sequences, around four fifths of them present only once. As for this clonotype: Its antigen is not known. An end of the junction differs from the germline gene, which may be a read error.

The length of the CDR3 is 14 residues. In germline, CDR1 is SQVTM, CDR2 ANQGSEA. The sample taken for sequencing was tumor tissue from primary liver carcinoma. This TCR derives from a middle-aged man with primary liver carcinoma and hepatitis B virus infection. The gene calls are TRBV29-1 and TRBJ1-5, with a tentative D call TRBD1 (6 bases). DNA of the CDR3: TGCAGCGCTGCACAGGGTAATAGTAATCAGCCCCAGCAATTT. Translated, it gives CSAAQGNSNQPQQF.